The present T cell receptor (beta chain) was sequenced within a study of T cells in Graves' hyperthyroidism and ophthalmopathy. Study findings and constraints: The blood repertoire included most of the expanded thyroid clonotypes above 0.001.

RNA transcripts provided the source from which TCR beta CDR3 regions were amplified. When the TCR CDR3 underwent first-round RT-PCR, the HTBI primer set was used. TCRdb reprocessed the multiplex PCR reads with MiXCR, giving one entry per CDR3 protein. The sample shows roughly 740,000 distinct CDR3 sequences, roughly 15% of them seen only once. The germline V gene has CDR1 SEHNR and CDR2 FQNEAQ (reference sequence). This CDR3 comprises 13 residues. Trimming shortened V by 4 bases and J by 5 bases, and 12 bases separated the two germline ends. In this sample, this clonotype turned up many times. Its antigen is as yet unknown.

The sequence came from a man younger than 35 with Graves' hyperthyroidism. The sequenced sample consisted of blood. The V and J genes are TRBV7-9 and TRBJ2-7; D gene uncertain. CDR3 nucleotide sequence: TGTGCCAGCAGCTCTTATAGCAGCCACGAGCAGTACTTC. Amino acid sequence: CASSSYSSHEQYF.